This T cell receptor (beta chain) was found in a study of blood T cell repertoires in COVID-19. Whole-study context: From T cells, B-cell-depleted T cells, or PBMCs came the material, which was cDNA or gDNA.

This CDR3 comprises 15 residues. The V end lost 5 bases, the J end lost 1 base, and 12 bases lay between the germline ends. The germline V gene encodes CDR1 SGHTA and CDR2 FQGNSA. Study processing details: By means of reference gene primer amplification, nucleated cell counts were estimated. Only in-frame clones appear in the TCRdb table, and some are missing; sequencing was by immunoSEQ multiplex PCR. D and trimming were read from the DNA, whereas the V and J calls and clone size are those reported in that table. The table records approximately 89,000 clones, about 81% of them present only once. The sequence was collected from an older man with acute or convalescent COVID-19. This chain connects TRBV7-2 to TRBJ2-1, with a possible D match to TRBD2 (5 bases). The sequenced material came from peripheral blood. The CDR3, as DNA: TGTGCCAGCAGCCCGATAGCGAGTTCCTACAATGAGCAGTTCTTC. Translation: CASSPIASSYNEQFF.